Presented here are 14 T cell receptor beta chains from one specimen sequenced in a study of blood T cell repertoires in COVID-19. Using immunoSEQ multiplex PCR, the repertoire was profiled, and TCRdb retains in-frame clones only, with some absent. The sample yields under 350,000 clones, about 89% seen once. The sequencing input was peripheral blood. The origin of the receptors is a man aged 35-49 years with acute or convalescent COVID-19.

Here the CDR3 reads CASSYSLGGLEQYF. The CDR3 DNA follows: TGTGCCAGCAGTTACTCGCTAGGGGGCTTGGAGCAGTACTTC. The V gene is TRBV6-5, the J gene TRBJ2-7, with 7 nucleotides matching TRBD1. The CDR3 totals 14 residues. J was trimmed by 7 bases and V by 0 bases; bases with no gene match: 6. Germline loops: CDR1 MNHEY, CDR2 SVGAGI.

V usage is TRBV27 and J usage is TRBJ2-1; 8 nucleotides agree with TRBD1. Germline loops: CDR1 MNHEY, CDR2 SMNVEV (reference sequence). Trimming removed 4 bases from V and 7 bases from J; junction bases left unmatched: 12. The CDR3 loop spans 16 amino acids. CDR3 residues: CASSSPQGGGSNEQFF. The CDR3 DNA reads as TGTGCCAGCAGTTCCCCACAGGGGGGAGGTAGTAATGAGCAGTTCTTC.

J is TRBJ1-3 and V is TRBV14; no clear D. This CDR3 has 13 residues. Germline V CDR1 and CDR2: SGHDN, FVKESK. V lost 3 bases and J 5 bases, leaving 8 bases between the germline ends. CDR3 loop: CASSQTLRNTIYF. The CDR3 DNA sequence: TGTGCCAGCAGCCAGACACTCCGAAACACCATATATTTT.

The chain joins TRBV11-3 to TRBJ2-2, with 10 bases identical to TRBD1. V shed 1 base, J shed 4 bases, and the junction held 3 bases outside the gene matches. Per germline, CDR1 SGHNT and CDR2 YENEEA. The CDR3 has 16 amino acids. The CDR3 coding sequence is TGTGCCAGCAGCTTAGGGACAGGGGGGAGCACCGGGGAGCTGTTTTTT. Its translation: CASSLGTGGSTGELFF.

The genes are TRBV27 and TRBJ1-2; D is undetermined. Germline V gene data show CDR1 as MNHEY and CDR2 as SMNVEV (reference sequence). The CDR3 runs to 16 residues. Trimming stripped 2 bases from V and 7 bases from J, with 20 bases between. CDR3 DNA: TGTGCCAGCAGTTTACTCCCCGGAGGGTCGATGGGTGGCTACACCTTC. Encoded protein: CASSLLPGGSMGGYTF.

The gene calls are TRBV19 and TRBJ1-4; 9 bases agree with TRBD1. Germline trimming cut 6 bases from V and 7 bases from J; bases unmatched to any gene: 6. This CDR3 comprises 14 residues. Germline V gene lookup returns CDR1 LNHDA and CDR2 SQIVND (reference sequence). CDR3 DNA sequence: TGTGCCAGTAGAGACAGGGGGGCTGGTGAAAAACTGTTTTTT. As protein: CASRDRGAGEKLFF.

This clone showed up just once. In DNA, the CDR3 is TGTGCCAGCAGCCCCGAGAAGAACTATGGCTACACCTTC. Translating gives CASSPEKNYGYTF. V gene TRBV4-2 combines with J gene TRBJ1-2; D is unclear. CDR1 and CDR2 (germline): LGHNA, YNFKEQ. Trimming removed 4 bases from V and 2 bases from J, with 8 bases in between. The CDR3 is 13 amino acids.

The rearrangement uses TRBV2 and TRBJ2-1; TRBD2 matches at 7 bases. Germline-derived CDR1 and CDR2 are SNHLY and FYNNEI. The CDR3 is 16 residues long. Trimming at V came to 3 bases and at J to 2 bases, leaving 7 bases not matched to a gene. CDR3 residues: CASSDPSGAAYNEQFF. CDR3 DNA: TGTGCCAGCAGTGACCCCAGCGGGGCAGCCTACAATGAGCAGTTCTTC.

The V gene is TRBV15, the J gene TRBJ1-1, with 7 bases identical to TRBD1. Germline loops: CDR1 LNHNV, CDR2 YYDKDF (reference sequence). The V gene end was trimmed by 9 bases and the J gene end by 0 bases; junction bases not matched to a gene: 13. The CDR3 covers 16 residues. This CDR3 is CATKKRGRLMNTEAFF. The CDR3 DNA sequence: TGTGCCACGAAGAAAAGGGGGCGCCTAATGAACACTGAAGCTTTCTTT.

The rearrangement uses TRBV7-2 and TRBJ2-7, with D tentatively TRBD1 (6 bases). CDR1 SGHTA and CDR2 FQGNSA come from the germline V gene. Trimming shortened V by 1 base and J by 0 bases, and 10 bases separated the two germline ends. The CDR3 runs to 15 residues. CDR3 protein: CASSLDGGFSYEQYF. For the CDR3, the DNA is TGTGCCAGCAGCTTAGATGGGGGCTTCTCCTACGAGCAGTACTTC.

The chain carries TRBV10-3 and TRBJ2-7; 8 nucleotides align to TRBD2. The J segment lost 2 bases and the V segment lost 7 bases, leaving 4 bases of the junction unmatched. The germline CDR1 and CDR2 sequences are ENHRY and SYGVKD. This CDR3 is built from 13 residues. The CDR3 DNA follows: TGTGCCATCAACAGCGGGGGCCCCTACGAGCAGTACTTC. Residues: CAINSGGPYEQYF.

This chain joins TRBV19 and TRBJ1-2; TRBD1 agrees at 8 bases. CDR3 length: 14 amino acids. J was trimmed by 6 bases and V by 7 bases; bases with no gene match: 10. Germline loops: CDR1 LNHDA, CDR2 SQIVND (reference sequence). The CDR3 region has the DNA TGTGCCAGTATCGACAGGGGAAGAGTGGATGGCTACACCTTC. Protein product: CASIDRGRVDGYTF.

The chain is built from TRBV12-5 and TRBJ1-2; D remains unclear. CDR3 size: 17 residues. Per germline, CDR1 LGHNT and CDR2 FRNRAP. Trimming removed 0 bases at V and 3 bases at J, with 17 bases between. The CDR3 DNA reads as TGTGCTAGTGGTTTGGTAGTCTTCGGAGGGAAGCACTATGGCTACACCTTC. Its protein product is CASGLVVFGGKHYGYTF. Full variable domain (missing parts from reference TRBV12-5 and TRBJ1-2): DARVTQTPRHKVTEMGQEVTMRCQPILGHNTVFWYRQTMMQGLELLAYFRNRAPLDDSGMPKDRFSAEMPDATLATLKIQPSEPRDSAVYFCASGLVVFGGKHYGYTFGSGTRLTVV.

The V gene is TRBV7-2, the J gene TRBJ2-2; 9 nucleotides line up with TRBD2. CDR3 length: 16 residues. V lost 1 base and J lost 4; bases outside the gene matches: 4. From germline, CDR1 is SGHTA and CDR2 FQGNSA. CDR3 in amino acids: CASSLDSSGVTGELFF. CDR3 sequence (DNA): TGTGCCAGCAGCTTAGATTCTAGCGGGGTCACCGGGGAGCTGTTTTTT.